This paragraph reports one TCR beta chain. This table comes from immunoSEQ multiplex PCR, and its TCRdb copy is limited to in-frame clones, with some not included. The profile covers more than 55,000 clones, with approximately 90% appearing a single time and around 2.1% taken by the ten largest. Germline V lookup: CDR1 MGHRA, CDR2 YSYEKL. This CDR3 region has 20 residues. V lost 4 bases to trimming and J lost 2 bases; unmatched junction nucleotides: 14. The record originates from a study of T cell changes during pregnancy in multiple sclerosis. The chain recombines TRBV4-1 with TRBJ2-3; 14 bases agree with TRBD2. The specimen was peripheral blood, collected in the first trimester of pregnancy. This clonotype was obtained from a female donor in good health, enrolled as a control in a pregnancy study. Here the CDR3 reads CASSLSTGLAGAVVTDTQYF. The CDR3, as DNA: TGCGCCAGCAGCCTCAGTACGGGACTAGCGGGAGCGGTGGTCACAGATACGCAGTATTTT.